These 5 T cell receptor beta chains came from one sample sequenced in a study of cytomegalovirus exposure and HLA in healthy donors. This PCR relied on a set of 60 Vbeta primers and 13 Jbeta primers. Libraries were prepared by immunoSEQ multiplex PCR; TCRdb keeps only in-frame clonotypes and omits some of them. The sample includes about 190,000 clones, around 79% of them seen just once. Material: PBMCs. These receptors were taken from a woman in her late teens or twenties in good health and CMV-seronegative.

The chain recombines TRBV5-5 with TRBJ2-5; 9 nucleotides align to TRBD1. Trimming cost V 0 bases and J 3 bases; bases outside gene matches: 6. The CDR3 is 16 residues long. CDR1 is SGHKS and CDR2 is YYEKEE in the germline V gene (reference sequence). The CDR3 DNA sequence: TGTGCCAGCAGCTTGGCGAGGACAGGGGTTAAAGAGACCCAGTACTTC. Its protein product is CASSLARTGVKETQYF. The whole variable domain, remainder taken from reference TRBV5-5 and TRBJ2-5, is DAGVTQSPTHLIKTRGQQVTLRCSPISGHKSVSWYQQVLGQGPQFIFQYYEKEERGRGNFPDRFSARQFPNYSSELNVNALLLGDSALYLCASSLARTGVKETQYFGPGTRLLVL.

The V gene is TRBV14, the J gene TRBJ1-3; TRBD1 matches at 7 bases. The CDR3 contains 17 residues. The V gene's germline CDR1 is SGHDN and CDR2 FVKESK. V gave up 4 bases and J gave up 3 bases; unmatched junction bases: 12. The CDR3 DNA sequence: TGTGCCAGCAGCCTCAAGGGACAGTTTTTTCTTGGAAACACCATATATTTT. Residues: CASSLKGQFFLGNTIYF. Drawing the rest from reference TRBV14 and TRBJ1-3, the complete variable domain is EAGVTQFPSHSVIEKGQTVTLRCDPISGHDNLYWYRRVMGKEIKFLLHFVKESKQDESGMPNNRFLAERTGGTYSTLKVQPAELEDSGVYFCASSLKGQFFLGNTIYFGEGSWLTVV.

This sequence joins TRBV28 and TRBJ2-7, with 15 bases lining up with TRBD2. V was clipped by 5 bases and J by 2 bases; unmatched bases: 7. Per germline, CDR1 MDHEN and CDR2 SYDVKM. This CDR3 is 17 amino acids long. The CDR3 region is CASSAGTSGGLPYEQYF. The DNA of the CDR3 is TGTGCCAGCAGTGCCGGGACTAGCGGGGGGCTCCCCTACGAGCAGTACTTC. Complete variable domain (other parts from reference TRBV28 and TRBJ2-7): DVKVTQSSRYLVKRTGEKVFLECVQDMDHENMFWYRQDPGLGLRLIYFSYDVKMKEKGDIPEGYSVSREKKERFSLILESASTNQTSMYLCASSAGTSGGLPYEQYFGPGTRLTVT.

The chain is built from TRBV9 and TRBJ2-7, with TRBD1 identical over 8 bases. The trim removed 0 bases at V and 5 bases at J, leaving 4 bases unmatched. The CDR3 length is 14 residues. The germline V gene encodes CDR1 SGDLS and CDR2 YYNGEE. CDR3 DNA: TGTGCCAGCAGCGTAGGGACAGGGATACACGAGCAGTACTTC. Its protein product is CASSVGTGIHEQYF.

The rearrangement joins TRBV7-9 to TRBJ1-5, with no clear D. Germline V CDR1 and CDR2: SEHNR, FQNEAQ (reference sequence). V lost 5 bases to trimming and J lost 0 bases, with 8 bases between them. The CDR3 has 14 residues. The CDR3 is CASSPSHSNQPQHF. The DNA of the CDR3 is TGTGCCAGCAGCCCATCCCATAGCAATCAGCCCCAGCATTTT.